This T cell receptor beta chain was retrieved from a study of blood T cell repertoires in COVID-19. On the study more broadly: Italy, Spain and the United States were the sources of the convalescent and acute COVID-19 samples. T cells, B-cell-depleted T cells, or PBMCs provided the cDNA or gDNA that served as material.

The CDR3 spans 15 residues. V lost 2 bases and J lost 6, with 15 bases in between. The germline V gene encodes CDR1 SGHTA and CDR2 FQGNSA. In the source study's methods: Reference gene primers were amplified, and this amplification served to estimate nucleated cell counts. This table comes from immunoSEQ multiplex PCR, and its TCRdb copy is limited to in-frame clones, with some not included. D and trimming were read from the DNA, whereas the V and J calls and clone size are those reported in that table. Of about 170,000 clones in the sample, roughly four fifths were seen once. This clone has more than one count but fewer than ten.

This chain joins TRBV7-2 and TRBJ2-3; tentatively, D is TRBD2 (5 bases). The clonotype comes from a woman older than 75 with acute or convalescent COVID-19. Sequencing input: peripheral blood. CDR3: CASSLLGMVADTQYF. CDR3 coding DNA: TGTGCCAGCAGCTTACTCGGGATGGTGGCGGATACGCAGTATTTT.